The clone carrying this T cell receptor beta chain was counted between two and nine times. No antigen is known for it. This specimen comes from a study of beta chain features in type 1 diabetes. Germline V gives CDR1 SGHNT, CDR2 YYREEE (reference sequence). V was pared by 0 bases and J by 6 bases, with 6 bases of the junction left unmatched. There are 15 residues in the CDR3. Study results and caveats: A moderate, significant TCRB CDR3 shortening appeared in type 1 diabetes across four CD4+ subsets. VDJ junctions in type 1 diabetes patients carried more deletions and fewer insertions.

Since all of the isolated RNA was reverse transcribed, expressed TCRB transcripts were what got sequenced. Produced via immunoSEQ multiplex PCR; TCRdb's table is partial and in-frame only. The sample includes around 600,000 clones, under 15% of them seen just once. The chain combines TRBV5-4 with TRBJ2-3, with TRBD2 matching 8 bases. The sample taken for sequencing was naive CD4+ T cells from blood. The clonotype comes from a man aged 30 to 45 with type 1 diabetes. The CDR3 here is CASSLEWPSGDTQYF. CDR3 DNA: TGTGCCAGCAGCTTGGAATGGCCTAGCGGGGATACGCAGTATTTT.